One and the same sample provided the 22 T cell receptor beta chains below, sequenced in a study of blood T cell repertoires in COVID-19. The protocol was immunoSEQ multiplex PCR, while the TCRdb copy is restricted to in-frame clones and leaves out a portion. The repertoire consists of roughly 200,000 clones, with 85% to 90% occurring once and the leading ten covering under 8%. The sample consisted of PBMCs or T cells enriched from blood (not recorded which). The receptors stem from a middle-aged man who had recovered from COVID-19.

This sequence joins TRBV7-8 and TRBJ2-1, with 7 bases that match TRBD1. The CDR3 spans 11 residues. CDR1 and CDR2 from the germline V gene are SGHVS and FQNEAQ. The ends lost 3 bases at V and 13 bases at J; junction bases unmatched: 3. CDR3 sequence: CASSLRDSQFF. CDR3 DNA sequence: TGTGCCAGCAGCTTGAGGGACAGTCAGTTCTTC.

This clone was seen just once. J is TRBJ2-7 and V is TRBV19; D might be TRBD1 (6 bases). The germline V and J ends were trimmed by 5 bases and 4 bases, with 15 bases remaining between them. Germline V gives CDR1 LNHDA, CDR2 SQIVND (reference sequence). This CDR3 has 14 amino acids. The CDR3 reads CASSPTGIGYEQYF. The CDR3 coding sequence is TGTGCCAGTAGTCCGACAGGAATAGGTTACGAGCAGTACTTC.

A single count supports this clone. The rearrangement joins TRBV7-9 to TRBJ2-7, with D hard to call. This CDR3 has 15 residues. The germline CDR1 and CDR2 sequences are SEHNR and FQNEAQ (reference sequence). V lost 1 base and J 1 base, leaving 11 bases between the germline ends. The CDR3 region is CASSLGLGRSYEQYF. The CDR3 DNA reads TGTGCCAGCAGCTTAGGGCTGGGCCGGTCCTACGAGCAGTACTTC.

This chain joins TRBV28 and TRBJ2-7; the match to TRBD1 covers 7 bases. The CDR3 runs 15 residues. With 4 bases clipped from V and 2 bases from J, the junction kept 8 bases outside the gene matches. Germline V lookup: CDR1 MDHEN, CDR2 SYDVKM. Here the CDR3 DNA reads TGTGCCAGCAGTTCCTCGGGGACAGAACCCTACGAGCAGTACTTC. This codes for CASSSSGTEPYEQYF.

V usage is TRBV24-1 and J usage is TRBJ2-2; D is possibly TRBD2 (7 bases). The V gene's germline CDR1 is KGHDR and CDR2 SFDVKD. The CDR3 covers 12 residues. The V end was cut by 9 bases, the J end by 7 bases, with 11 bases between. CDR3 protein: CATAGANGELFF. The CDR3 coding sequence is TGTGCCACCGCGGGGGCGAACGGGGAGCTGTTTTTT.

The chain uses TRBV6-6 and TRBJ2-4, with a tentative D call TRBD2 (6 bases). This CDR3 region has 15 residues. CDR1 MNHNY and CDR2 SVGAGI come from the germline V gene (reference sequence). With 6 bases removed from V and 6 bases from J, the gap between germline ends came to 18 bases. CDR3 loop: CASSLLPGTGNIQYF. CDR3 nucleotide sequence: TGTGCCAGCAGCTTGCTCCCTGGGACTGGAAACATTCAGTACTTC.

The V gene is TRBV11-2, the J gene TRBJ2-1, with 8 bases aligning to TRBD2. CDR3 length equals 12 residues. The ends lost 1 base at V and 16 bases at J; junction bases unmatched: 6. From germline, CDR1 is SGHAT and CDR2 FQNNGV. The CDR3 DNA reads TGTGCCAGCAGCTTAGGGACTAGCCCTTTTTTCTTC. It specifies CASSLGTSPFFF.

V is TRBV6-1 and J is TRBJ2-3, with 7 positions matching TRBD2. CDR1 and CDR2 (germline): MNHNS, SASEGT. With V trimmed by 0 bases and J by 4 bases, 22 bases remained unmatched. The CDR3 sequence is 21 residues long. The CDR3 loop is CASSEAPIPLSSGRPPDTQYF. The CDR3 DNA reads TGTGCCAGCAGTGAAGCTCCTATTCCCCTTTCTAGCGGCCGACCCCCAGATACGCAGTATTTT.

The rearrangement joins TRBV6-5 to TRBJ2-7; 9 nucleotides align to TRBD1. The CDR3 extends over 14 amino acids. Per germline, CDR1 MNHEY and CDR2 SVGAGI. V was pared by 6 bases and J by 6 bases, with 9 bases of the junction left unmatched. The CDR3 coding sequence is TGTGCCAGCAGACGGGACAGGGTAATTGGCGAGCAGTACTTC. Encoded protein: CASRRDRVIGEQYF.

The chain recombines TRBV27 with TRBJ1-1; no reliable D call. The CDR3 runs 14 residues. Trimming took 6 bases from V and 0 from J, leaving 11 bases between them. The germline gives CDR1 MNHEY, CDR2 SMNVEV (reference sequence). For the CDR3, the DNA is TGTGCCAGCAGGGTACAGACTATGAACACTGAAGCTTTCTTT. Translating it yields CASRVQTMNTEAFF.

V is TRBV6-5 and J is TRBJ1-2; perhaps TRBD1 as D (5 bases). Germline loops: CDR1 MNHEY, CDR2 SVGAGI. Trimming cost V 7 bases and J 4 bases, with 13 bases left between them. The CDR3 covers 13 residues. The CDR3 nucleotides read TGTGCCAGCACTAGGCAGGGACTCTATGGCTACACCTTC. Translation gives CASTRQGLYGYTF.

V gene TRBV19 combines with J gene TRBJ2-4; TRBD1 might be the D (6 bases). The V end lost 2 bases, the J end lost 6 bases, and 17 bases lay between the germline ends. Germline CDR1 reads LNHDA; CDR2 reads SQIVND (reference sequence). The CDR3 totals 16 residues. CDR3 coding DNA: TGTGCCAGTAGTATATCGGCCAGGGTAGGGGGAAACATTCAGTACTTC. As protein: CASSISARVGGNIQYF.

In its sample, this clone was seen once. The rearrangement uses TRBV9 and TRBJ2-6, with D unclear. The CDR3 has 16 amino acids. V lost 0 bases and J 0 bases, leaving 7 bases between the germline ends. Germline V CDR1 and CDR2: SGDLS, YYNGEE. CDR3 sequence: CASSVGLDSGANVLTF. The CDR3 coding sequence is TGTGCCAGCAGCGTAGGACTGGACTCTGGGGCCAACGTCCTGACTTTC.

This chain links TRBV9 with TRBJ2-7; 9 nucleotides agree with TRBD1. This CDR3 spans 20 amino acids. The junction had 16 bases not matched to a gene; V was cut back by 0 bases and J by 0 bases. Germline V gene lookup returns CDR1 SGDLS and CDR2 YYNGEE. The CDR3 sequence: CASSVGPGGQGPGSSYEQYF. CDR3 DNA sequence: TGTGCCAGCAGCGTAGGCCCCGGGGGACAGGGCCCCGGGAGCTCCTACGAGCAGTACTTC.

Here the CDR3 reads CASSSPGLPNEKLFF. The CDR3 nucleotides are TGTGCCAGCAGTTCCCCCGGACTTCCGAATGAAAAACTGTTTTTT. The chain couples TRBV6-5 to TRBJ1-4; D is uncertain. V was trimmed by 4 bases and J by 5 bases, leaving 14 bases between them. The CDR3 runs 15 residues. The germline V gene has CDR1 MNHEY and CDR2 SVGAGI.

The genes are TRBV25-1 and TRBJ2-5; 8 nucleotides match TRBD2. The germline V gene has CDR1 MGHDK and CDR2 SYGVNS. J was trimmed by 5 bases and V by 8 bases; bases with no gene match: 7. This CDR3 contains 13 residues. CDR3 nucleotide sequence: TGTGCCAGCCCTTCGGGAGGGGCGGAGACCCAGTACTTC. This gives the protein CASPSGGAETQYF. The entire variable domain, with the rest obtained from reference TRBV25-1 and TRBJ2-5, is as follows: EADIYQTPRYLVIGTGKKITLECSQTMGHDKMYWYQQDPGMELHLIHYSYGVNSTEKGDLSSESTVSRIRTEHFPLTLESARPSHTSQYLCASPSGGAETQYFGPGTRLLVL.

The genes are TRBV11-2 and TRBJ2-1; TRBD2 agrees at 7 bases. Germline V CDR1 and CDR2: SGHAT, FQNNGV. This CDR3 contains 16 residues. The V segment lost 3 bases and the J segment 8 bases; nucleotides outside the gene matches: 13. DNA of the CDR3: TGTGCCAGCAGCTTTGGGAGGGCCGGTTTTCGGGATGAGCAGTTCTTC. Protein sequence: CASSFGRAGFRDEQFF.

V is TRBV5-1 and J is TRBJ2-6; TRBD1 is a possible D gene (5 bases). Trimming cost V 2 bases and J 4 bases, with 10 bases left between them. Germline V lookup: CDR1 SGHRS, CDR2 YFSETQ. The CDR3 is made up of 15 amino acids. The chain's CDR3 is CASSFTGEGANVLTF. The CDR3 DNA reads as TGCGCCAGCAGCTTTACAGGAGAAGGGGCCAACGTCCTGACTTTC.

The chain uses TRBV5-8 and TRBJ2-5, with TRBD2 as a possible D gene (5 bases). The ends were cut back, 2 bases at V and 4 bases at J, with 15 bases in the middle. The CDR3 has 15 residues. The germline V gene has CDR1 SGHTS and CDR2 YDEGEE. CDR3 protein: CASSLTRLPGETQYF. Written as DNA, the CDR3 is TGTGCCAGCAGCTTAACTAGACTGCCCGGAGAGACCCAGTACTTC.

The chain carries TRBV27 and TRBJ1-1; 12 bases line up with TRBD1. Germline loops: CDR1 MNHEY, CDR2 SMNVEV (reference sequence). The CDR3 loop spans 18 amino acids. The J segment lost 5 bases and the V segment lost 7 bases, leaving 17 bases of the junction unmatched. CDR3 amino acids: CASTSYAGTGGRGTEAFF. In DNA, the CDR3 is TGTGCCAGCACTTCTTACGCCGGGACAGGGGGCAGAGGGACTGAAGCTTTCTTT.

This CDR3 reads CASTAGSFGKYNEQFF. The CDR3 coding sequence is TGTGCCAGCACGGCGGGCTCGTTCGGTAAATACAATGAGCAGTTCTTC. V is TRBV28 and J is TRBJ2-1; the D gene is possibly TRBD2 (5 bases). Trimming pared 7 bases from V and 4 bases from J, leaving 20 bases between. Per the germline V gene, CDR1 is MDHEN and CDR2 is SYDVKM. There are 16 residues in the CDR3.

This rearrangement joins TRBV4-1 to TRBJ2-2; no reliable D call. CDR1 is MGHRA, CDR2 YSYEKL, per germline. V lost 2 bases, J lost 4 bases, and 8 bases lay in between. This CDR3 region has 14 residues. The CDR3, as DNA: TGCGCCAGCAGCCAAACTCGTGCCACCGGGGAGCTGTTTTTT. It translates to CASSQTRATGELFF.